This is a list of T cell receptor beta chains from one sample in a study of T cell responses to AZD1222 COVID-19 vaccine. Only in-frame clones appear in the TCRdb table, and some are missing; sequencing was by immunoSEQ multiplex PCR. In the table there are 95,000 to 150,000 clones, 92% of which are singletons. The sequencing used peripheral blood, collected on day 0 of AZD1222 vaccination. These receptors were collected from an adult in good health. CDR3s include the opening cysteine and the closing phenylalanine or tryptophan. The D gene is left open where the match is weak. Expanded clones get a size class; other rows say once, few or many, or leave the size out.

size: -; J: TRBJ2-2; V: TRBV7-8; D: -; DNA: TGTGCCAGCAGCTTAGCGGAATACCGGGAGCTGTTTTTT; CDR3: CASSLAEYRELFF
size: -; J: TRBJ1-4; V: TRBV2; D: TRBD1; DNA: TGTGCCAGCAGCGAGAATGGACAGGGCGGTGAAAAACTGTTTTTT; CDR3: CASSENGQGGEKLFF
size: -; J: TRBJ1-5; V: TRBV5-4; D: -; DNA: TGTGCCAGCACCTTTAAGGGGAGCAATCAGCCCCAGCATTTT; CDR3: CASTFKGSNQPQHF
size: -; J: TRBJ1-2; V: TRBV7-9; D: -; DNA: TGTGCCAGCAGCTTTAGTAGGGGTGGCTACACCTTC; CDR3: CASSFSRGGYTF
size: -; J: TRBJ2-7; V: TRBV19; D: TRBD2; DNA: TGTGCCAGTAGTGCTGGGACTAGCGGGCCTTTTTACGAGCAGTACTTC; CDR3: CASSAGTSGPFYEQYF
size: -; J: TRBJ2-7; V: TRBV5-5; D: TRBD2; DNA: TGTGCCAGCAGCCGAACTAGCGGGAGCTCCTACGAGCAGTACTTC; CDR3: CASSRTSGSSYEQYF
size: -; J: TRBJ1-1; V: TRBV7-9; D: -; DNA: TGTGCCAGCAGCTTAGCGCCCTCGTATGCTTTCTTT; CDR3: CASSLAPSYAFF
size: once; J: TRBJ2-7; V: TRBV28; D: -; DNA: TGTGCCAGCAGGCCGGGCATTCTCTACGAGCAGTACTTC; CDR3: CASRPGILYEQYF
size: -; J: TRBJ1-5; V: TRBV6-5; D: TRBD1; DNA: TGTGCCAGCAGGGGACAGGGATATCAGCCCCAGCATTTT; CDR3: CASRGQGYQPQHF
size: -; J: TRBJ1-1; V: TRBV12-3/TRBV12-4; D: -; DNA: TGTGCCATAGTCGGGGCGGGGCGAGGGGCTTTCTTT; CDR3: CAIVGAGRGAFF
size: -; J: TRBJ2-1; V: TRBV7-3; D: -; DNA: TGTGCCAGCAGCCGAGAGACCGTCAGTGAGCAGTTCTTC; CDR3: CASSRETVSEQFF
size: -; J: TRBJ2-1; V: TRBV18; D: TRBD2; DNA: TGTGCCAGCTCACAAGGACTAGCCCCGGCAAACAATGAGCAGTTCTTC; CDR3: CASSQGLAPANNEQFF
size: -; J: TRBJ1-5; V: TRBV5-1; D: TRBD1; DNA: TGCGCCAGCAGCTTTACAGGGGATGGAAATCAGCCCCAGCATTTT; CDR3: CASSFTGDGNQPQHF
size: -; J: TRBJ1-1; V: TRBV27; D: TRBD1; DNA: TGTGCCAGCAGTCCGGGACAGGGAAACACTGAAGCTTTCTTT; CDR3: CASSPGQGNTEAFF
size: -; J: TRBJ1-1; V: TRBV7-9; D: -; DNA: TGTGCCAGCAGCTTGAACAGGGCGATGAACACTGAAGCTTTCTTT; CDR3: CASSLNRAMNTEAFF
size: once; J: TRBJ2-7; V: TRBV7-8; D: -; DNA: TGTGTCAGCAGCTTGGGACAAACCTACGAGCAGTACTTC; CDR3: CVSSLGQTYEQYF
size: -; J: TRBJ1-1; V: TRBV6-1; D: -; DNA: TGTGCCAGCAGTGAAGTGTTGAACACTGAAGCTTTCTTT; CDR3: CASSEVLNTEAFF
size: -; J: TRBJ1-5; V: TRBV7-9; D: -; DNA: TGTGCCAGCAGCTTAGGCGGGAGCCAGCCCCAGCATTTT; CDR3: CASSLGGSQPQHF
size: -; J: TRBJ2-3; V: TRBV28; D: -; DNA: TGTGCCAGCAGTATGTTGGGATATCGAACAGATACGCAGTATTTT; CDR3: CASSMLGYRTDTQYF